This TCR beta chain was identified in a study of shared clonotypes between healthy human individuals. V lost 3 bases, J lost 0 bases, and 9 bases lay in between. The CDR3 is made up of 14 amino acids. CDR1 and CDR2 from the germline V gene are LNHDA and SQIVND (reference sequence). Genomic DNA of each subset was evenly split across several immunoSEQ plates. Assay used: immunoSEQ multiplex PCR; TCRdb lists only in-frame clones, some missing. The table includes about 480,000 clones, around 74% detected once. Recent vaccinations or acute infections were absent in the healthy HIV-negative adult donors. J is TRBJ2-7 and V is TRBV19; possibly TRBD1 for D (6 bases). Source material: PBMCs. The receptor was derived from a woman aged 40-49 years in good health. Some clones in this sample may be carry-over from other donors' samples. For the CDR3, the DNA is TGTGCCAGTAGTATTGGGACAAACTCCTACGAGCAGTACTTC. Translated, it gives CASSIGTNSYEQYF.